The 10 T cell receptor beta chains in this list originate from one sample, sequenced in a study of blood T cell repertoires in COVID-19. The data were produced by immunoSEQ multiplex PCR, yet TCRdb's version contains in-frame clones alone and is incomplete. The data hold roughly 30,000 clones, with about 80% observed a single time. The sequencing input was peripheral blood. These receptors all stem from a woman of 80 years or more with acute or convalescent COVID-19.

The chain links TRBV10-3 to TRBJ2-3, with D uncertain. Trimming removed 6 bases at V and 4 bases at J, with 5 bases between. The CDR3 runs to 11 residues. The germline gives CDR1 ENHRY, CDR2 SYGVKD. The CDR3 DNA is TGTGCCATCAGCCTCTCAGATACGCAGTATTTT. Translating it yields CAISLSDTQYF.

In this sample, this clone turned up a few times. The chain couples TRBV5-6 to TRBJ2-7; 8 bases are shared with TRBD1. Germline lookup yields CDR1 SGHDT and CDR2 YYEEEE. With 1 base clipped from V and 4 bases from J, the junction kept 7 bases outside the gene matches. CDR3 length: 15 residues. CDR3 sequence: CASSLRDRMGYEQYF. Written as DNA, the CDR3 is TGTGCCAGCAGCTTGAGGGACAGGATGGGTTACGAGCAGTACTTC.

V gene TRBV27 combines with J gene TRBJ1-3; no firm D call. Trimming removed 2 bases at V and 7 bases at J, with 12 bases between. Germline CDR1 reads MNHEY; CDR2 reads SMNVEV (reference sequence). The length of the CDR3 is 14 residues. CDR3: CASSLNRLRNTIYF. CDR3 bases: TGTGCCAGCAGTTTAAATCGGTTACGGAACACCATATATTTT.

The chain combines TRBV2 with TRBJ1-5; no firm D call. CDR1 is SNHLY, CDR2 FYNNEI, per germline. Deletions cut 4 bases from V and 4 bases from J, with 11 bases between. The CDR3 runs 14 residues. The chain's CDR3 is CASSGSSGNQPQHF. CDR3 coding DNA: TGTGCCAGCAGTGGATCGTCAGGTAATCAGCCCCAGCATTTT. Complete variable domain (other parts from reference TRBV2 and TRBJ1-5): EPEVTQTPSHQVTQMGQEVILRCVPISNHLYFYWYRQILGQKVEFLVSFYNNEISEKSEIFDDQFSVERPDGSNFTLKIRSTKLEDSAMYFCASSGSSGNQPQHFGDGTRLSIL.

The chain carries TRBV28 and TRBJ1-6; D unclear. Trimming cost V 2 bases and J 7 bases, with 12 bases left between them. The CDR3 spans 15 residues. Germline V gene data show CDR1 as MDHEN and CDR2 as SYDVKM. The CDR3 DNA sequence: TGTGCCAGCAGTTTAGGGCAGGCCGCCAATTCACCCCTCCACTTT. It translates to CASSLGQAANSPLHF.

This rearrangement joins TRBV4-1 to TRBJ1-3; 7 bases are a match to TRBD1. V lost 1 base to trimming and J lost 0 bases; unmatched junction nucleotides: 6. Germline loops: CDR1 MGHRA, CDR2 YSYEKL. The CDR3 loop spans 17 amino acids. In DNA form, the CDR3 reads TGCGCCAGCAGCCAAGGGAACAGGGGCCCCTCTGGAAACACCATATATTTT. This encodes CASSQGNRGPSGNTIYF.

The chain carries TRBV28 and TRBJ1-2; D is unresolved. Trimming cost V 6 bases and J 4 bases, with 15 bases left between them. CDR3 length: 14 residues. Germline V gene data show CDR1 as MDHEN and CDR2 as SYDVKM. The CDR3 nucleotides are TGTGCCAGCAGGCACAGTGTCTTGGCCTATGGCTACACCTTC. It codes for CASRHSVLAYGYTF.

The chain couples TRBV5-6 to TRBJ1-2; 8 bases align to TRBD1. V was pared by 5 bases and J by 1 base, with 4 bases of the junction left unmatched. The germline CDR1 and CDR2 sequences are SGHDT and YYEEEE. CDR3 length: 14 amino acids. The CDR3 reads CASSRDRNNYGYTF. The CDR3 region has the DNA TGTGCCAGCAGTCGGGACAGGAATAACTATGGCTACACCTTC.

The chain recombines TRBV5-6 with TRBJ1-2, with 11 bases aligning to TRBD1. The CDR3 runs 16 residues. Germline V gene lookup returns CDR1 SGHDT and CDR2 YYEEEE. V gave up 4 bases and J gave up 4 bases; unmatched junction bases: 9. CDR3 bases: TGTGCCAGCAGCACTGGACAGGGGGCCCAAACCTATGGCTACACCTTC. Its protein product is CASSTGQGAQTYGYTF.

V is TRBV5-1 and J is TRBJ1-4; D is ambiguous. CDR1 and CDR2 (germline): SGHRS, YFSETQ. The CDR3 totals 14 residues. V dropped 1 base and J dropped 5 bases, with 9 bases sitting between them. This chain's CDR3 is CASSLSGMNEKLFF. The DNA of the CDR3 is TGCGCCAGCAGCTTGTCCGGGATGAATGAAAAACTGTTTTTT.